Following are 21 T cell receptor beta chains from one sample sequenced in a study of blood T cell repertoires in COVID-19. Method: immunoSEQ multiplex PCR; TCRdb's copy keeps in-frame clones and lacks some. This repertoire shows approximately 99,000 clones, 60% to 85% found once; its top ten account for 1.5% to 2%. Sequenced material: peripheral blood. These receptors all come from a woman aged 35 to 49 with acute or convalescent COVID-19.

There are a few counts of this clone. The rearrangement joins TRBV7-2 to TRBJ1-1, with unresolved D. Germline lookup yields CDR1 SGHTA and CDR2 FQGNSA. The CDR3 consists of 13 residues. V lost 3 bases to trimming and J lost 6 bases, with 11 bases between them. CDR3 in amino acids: CASSFYVQSEAFF. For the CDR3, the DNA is TGTGCCAGCAGCTTTTATGTACAGTCTGAAGCTTTCTTT.

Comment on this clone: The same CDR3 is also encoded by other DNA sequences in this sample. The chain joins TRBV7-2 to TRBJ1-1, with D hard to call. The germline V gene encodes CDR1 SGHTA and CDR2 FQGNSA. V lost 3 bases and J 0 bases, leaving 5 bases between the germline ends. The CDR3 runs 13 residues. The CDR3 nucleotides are TGTGCCAGCAGCTTTTCGGTGAACACTGAAGCTTTCTTT. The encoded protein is CASSFSVNTEAFF.

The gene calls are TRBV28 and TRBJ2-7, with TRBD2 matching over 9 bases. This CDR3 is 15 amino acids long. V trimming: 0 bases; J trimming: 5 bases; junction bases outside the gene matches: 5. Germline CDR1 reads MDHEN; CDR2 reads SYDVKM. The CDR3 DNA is TGTGCCAGCAGTTTATGGCTAGCGGGGATCAACGAGCAGTACTTC. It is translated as CASSLWLAGINEQYF.

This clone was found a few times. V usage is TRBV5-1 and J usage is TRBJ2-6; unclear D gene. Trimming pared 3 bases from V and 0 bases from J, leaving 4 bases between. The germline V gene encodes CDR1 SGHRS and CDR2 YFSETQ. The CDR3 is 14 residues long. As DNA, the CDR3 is TGCGCCAGCAGCTCGAGCTCTGGGGCCAACGTCCTGACTTTC. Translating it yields CASSSSSGANVLTF.

The CDR3 DNA sequence: TGCGCCAGCAGCTTGGGCCCGACAGGACCCATGAACACTGAAGCTTTCTTT. Translated, it gives CASSLGPTGPMNTEAFF. V usage is TRBV5-1 and J usage is TRBJ1-1, with D tentatively TRBD1 (6 bases). Germline loops: CDR1 SGHRS, CDR2 YFSETQ. V was shortened by 0 bases and J by 0 bases, with 15 bases between the two germline ends. The CDR3 runs 17 residues.

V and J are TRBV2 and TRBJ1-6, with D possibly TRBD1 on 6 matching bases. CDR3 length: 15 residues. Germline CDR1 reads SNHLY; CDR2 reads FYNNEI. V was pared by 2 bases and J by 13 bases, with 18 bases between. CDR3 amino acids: CASSEREAGVMPLHF. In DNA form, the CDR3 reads TGTGCCAGCAGTGAACGGGAGGCAGGGGTTATGCCCCTCCACTTT. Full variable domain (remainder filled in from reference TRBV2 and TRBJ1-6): EPEVTQTPSHQVTQMGQEVILRCVPISNHLYFYWYRQILGQKVEFLVSFYNNEISEKSEIFDDQFSVERPDGSNFTLKIRSTKLEDSAMYFCASSEREAGVMPLHFGNGTRLTVT.

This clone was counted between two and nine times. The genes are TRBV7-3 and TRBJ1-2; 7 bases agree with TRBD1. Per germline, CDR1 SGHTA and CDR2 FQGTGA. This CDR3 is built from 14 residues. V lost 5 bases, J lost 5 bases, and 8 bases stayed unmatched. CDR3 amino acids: CASSQGGGVYGYTF. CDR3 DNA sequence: TGTGCCAGCAGCCAGGGGGGTGGTGTATATGGCTACACCTTC.

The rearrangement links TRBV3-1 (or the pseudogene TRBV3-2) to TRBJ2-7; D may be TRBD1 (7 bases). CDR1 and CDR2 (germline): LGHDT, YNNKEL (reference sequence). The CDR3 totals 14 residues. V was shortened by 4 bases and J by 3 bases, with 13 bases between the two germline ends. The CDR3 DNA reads TGTGCCAGCAGCCTGATTCAGGGGGGCTACGAGCAGTACTTC. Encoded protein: CASSLIQGGYEQYF.

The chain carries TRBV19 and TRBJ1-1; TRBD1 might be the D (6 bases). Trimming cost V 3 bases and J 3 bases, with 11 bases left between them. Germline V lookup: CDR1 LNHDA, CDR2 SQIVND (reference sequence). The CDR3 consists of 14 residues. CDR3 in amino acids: CASSITWTDTEAFF. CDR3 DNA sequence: TGTGCCAGTAGTATTACGTGGACAGACACTGAAGCTTTCTTT.

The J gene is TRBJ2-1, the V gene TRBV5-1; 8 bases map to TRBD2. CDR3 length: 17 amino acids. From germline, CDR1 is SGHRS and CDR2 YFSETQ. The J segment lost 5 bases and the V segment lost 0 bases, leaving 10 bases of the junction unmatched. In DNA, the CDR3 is TGCGCCAGCAGCTTGGCCGGAGAGGCGGGGGGCCACAATGAGCAGTTCTTC. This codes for CASSLAGEAGGHNEQFF.

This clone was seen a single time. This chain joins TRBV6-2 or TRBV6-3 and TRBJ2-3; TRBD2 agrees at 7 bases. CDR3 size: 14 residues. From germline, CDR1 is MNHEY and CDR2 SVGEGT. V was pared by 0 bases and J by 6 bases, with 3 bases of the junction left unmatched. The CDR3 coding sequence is TGTGCCAGCAGTTACTCCGGGACTACTGATACGCAGTATTTT. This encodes CASSYSGTTDTQYF.

The CDR3 spells CASSLASGGGRTGELFF. In nucleotides, the CDR3 is TGTGCCAGCAGCTTAGCGTCGGGCGGGGGGCGCACCGGGGAGCTGTTTTTT. The chain couples TRBV7-3 to TRBJ2-2, with TRBD2 identical over 8 bases. From germline, CDR1 is SGHTA and CDR2 FQGTGA. V gave up 2 bases and J gave up 4 bases; unmatched junction bases: 9. CDR3 length equals 17 residues.

In DNA, the CDR3 is TGTGCCAGCAGCTTCTCCAGGGGTGATGAAAAACTGTTTTTT. It codes for CASSFSRGDEKLFF. J is TRBJ1-4 and V is TRBV5-5; D might be TRBD1 (6 bases). The length of the CDR3 is 14 residues. Trimming cost V 2 bases and J 6 bases, with 11 bases left between them. CDR1 and CDR2 from the germline V gene are SGHKS and YYEKEE (reference sequence).

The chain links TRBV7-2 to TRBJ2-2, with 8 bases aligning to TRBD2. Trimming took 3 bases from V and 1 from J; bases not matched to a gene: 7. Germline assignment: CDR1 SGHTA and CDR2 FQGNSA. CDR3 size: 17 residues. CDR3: CASSFVLAEKNTGELFF. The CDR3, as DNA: TGTGCCAGCAGCTTTGTACTAGCGGAAAAGAACACCGGGGAGCTGTTTTTT.

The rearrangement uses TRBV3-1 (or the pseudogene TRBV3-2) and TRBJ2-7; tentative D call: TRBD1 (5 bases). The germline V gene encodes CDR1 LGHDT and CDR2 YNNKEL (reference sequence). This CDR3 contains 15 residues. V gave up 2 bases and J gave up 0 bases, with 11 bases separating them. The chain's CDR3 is CASSQSRTISYEQYF. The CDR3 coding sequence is TGTGCCAGCAGCCAAAGTAGGACAATCTCCTACGAGCAGTACTTC.

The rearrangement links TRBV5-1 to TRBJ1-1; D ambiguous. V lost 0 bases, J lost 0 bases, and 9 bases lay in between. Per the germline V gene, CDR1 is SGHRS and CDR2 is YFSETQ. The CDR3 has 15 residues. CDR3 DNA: TGCGCCAGCAGCTTGGGTCTGCGCATGAACACTGAAGCTTTCTTT. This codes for CASSLGLRMNTEAFF.

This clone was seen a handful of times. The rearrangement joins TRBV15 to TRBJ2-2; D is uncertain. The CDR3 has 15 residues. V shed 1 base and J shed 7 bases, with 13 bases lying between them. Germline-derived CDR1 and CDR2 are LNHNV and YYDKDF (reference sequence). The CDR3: CATSRVGLWSGELFF. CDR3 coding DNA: TGTGCCACCAGCAGAGTTGGCTTGTGGAGCGGGGAGCTGTTTTTT.

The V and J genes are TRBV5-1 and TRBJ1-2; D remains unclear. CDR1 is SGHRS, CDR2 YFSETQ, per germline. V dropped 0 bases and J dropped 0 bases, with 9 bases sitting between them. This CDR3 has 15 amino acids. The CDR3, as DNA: TGCGCCAGCAGCTTGGATGTAGGAGCTAACTATGGCTACACCTTC. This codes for CASSLDVGANYGYTF.

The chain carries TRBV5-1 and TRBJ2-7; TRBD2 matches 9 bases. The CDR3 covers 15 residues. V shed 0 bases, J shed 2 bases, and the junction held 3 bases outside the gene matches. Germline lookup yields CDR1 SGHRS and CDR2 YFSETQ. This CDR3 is CASSLEAGGAYEQYF. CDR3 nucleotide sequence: TGCGCCAGCAGCTTGGAGGCGGGGGGGGCCTACGAGCAGTACTTC.

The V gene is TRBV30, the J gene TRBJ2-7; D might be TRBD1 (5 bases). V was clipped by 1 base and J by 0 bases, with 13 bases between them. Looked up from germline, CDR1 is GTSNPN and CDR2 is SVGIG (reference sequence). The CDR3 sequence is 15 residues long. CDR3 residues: CAWSGPGQRSYEQYF. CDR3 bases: TGTGCCTGGAGTGGCCCAGGGCAGCGCTCCTACGAGCAGTACTTC.

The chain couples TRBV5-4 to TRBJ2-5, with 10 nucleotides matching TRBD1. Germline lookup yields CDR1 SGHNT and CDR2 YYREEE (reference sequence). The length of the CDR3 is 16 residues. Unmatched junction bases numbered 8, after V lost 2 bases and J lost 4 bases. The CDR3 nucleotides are TGTGCCAGCAGCTTATCTCCTGGACAGGGGGGAGAGACCCAGTACTTC. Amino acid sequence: CASSLSPGQGGETQYF.